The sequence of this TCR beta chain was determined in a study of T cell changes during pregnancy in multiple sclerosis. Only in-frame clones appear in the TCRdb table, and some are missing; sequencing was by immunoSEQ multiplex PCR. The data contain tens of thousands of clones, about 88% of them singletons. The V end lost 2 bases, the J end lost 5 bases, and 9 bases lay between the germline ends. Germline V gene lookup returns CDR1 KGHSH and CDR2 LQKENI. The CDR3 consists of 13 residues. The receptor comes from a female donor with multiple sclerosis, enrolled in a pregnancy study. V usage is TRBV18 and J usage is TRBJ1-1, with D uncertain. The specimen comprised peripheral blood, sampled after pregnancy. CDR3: CASSPGSDTEAFF. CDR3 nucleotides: TGTGCCAGCTCACCAGGGAGCGATACTGAAGCTTTCTTT.